The rows below give T cell receptor beta chains drawn from one sample of a study of T-cell memory formation after mild COVID-19. TCRdb reprocessed the 5' RACE reads via MiXCR and lists one record per CDR3 protein. The sample yields about 620,000 distinct CDR3 sequences, over 15% seen once. The sample taken for sequencing was PBMCs or a T cell subset sorted from them (not recorded which). The receptors shown here come from an adult woman who had mild COVID-19 (a few samples of this study predate the infection). Cell type and time point are not known. The CDR3 runs from the conserved cysteine through the conserved F or W. D genes are given only for firm matches. Size is omitted from some rows. Given values are once, few, many or a class for expanded clones.

TRBJ2-1 | TRBV15 | NA | TRBD2 | CATSRDTRVAGGYNEQFF | TGTGCCACCAGCAGAGATACCCGAGTAGCGGGGGGCTACAATGAGCAGTTCTTC
TRBJ2-7 | TRBV29-1 | few | NA | CSVGTVTSYEQYF | TGCAGCGTTGGGACAGTAACCTCCTACGAGCAGTACTTC
TRBJ1-6 | TRBV7-8 | NA | TRBD1 | CASSFGDRLNSPLHF | TGTGCCAGCAGCTTTGGGGACAGGTTAAATTCACCCCTCCACTTT
TRBJ2-1 | TRBV9 | few | TRBD2 | CASSVAGGPSNEQFF | TGTGCCAGCAGCGTAGCGGGAGGGCCCTCCAATGAGCAGTTCTTC
TRBJ2-2 | TRBV15 | few | NA | CATSSPGELFF | TGTGCCACCAGCTCGCCCGGGGAGCTGTTTTTT
TRBJ1-1 | TRBV9 | few | TRBD1 | CASSAVVTGSTEAFF | TGTGCCAGCAGCGCCGTTGTGACAGGGTCTACTGAAGCTTTCTTT
TRBJ2-2 | TRBV7-8 | few | NA | CASSKSYQLTNTGELFF | TGTGCCAGCAGCAAAAGTTACCAACTCACGAACACCGGGGAGCTGTTTTTT
TRBJ2-7 | TRBV12-3/TRBV12-4 | few | NA | CASRPTQGPYEQYF | TGTGCCAGCAGACCCACACAGGGTCCCTACGAGCAGTACTTC
TRBJ2-7 | TRBV18 | NA | NA | CASSLLESGQLRYEQYF | TGTGCCAGCTCACTCCTCGAATCCGGACAGCTGAGATACGAGCAGTACTTC
TRBJ2-3 | TRBV7-8 | many | TRBD2 | CASSFRTSGGPADTQYF | TGTGCCAGCAGCTTCCGGACTAGCGGGGGTCCAGCAGATACGCAGTATTTT
TRBJ1-2 | TRBV7-2 | NA | NA | CASSPLRGGVYGYTF | TGTGCCAGCAGCCCCCTTAGGGGAGGAGTCTATGGCTACACCTTC
TRBJ1-5 | TRBV9 | few | NA | CASSVGPGADQPQHF | TGTGCCAGCAGCGTAGGGCCGGGGGCGGACCAGCCCCAGCATTTT
TRBJ2-2 | TRBV5-1 | few | TRBD2 | CASSSWGGTDTGELFF | TGCGCCAGCAGCTCTTGGGGGGGGACCGACACCGGGGAGCTGTTTTTT
TRBJ2-5 | TRBV12-3/TRBV12-4 | NA | NA | CASNWGGETQYF | TGTGCCAGTAATTGGGGTGGGGAGACCCAGTACTTC
TRBJ2-1 | TRBV25-1 | NA | TRBD2 | CASSDGGRRGNEQFF | TGTGCCAGCAGTGACGGCGGGAGAAGAGGCAATGAGCAGTTCTTC
TRBJ2-1 | TRBV5-6 | few | NA | CASSLGVRPPNEQFF | TGTGCCAGCAGCTTGGGGGTTAGACCCCCAAATGAGCAGTTCTTC
TRBJ1-1 | TRBV12-3/TRBV12-4 | NA | NA | CASSFQAEAFF | TGTGCCAGCAGTTTCCAGGCTGAAGCTTTCTTT
TRBJ2-2 | TRBV24-1 | NA | TRBD2 | CATSDLAGVAGELFF | TGTGCCACCAGTGATTTAGCGGGAGTGGCCGGGGAGCTGTTTTTT
TRBJ2-1 | TRBV2 | NA | NA | CASANDGTGDNEQFF | TGTGCCAGCGCCAATGACGGGACGGGAGACAATGAGCAGTTCTTC
TRBJ1-5 | TRBV5-8 | NA | NA | CASSLHGSNQPQHF | TGTGCCAGCAGCTTGCACGGTAGCAATCAGCCCCAGCATTTT
TRBJ2-7 | TRBV6-5 | NA | TRBD1 | CASRPTGTGFYEQYF | TGTGCCAGCAGACCTACCGGGACAGGGTTCTACGAGCAGTACTTC
TRBJ2-5 | TRBV6-2/TRBV6-3 | few | TRBD2 | CASSYAGLLETQYF | TGTGCCAGCAGTTACGCGGGACTATTAGAGACCCAGTACTTC
TRBJ1-2 | TRBV19 | NA | NA | CASSISGTHGYTF | TGTGCCAGTAGTATCTCAGGGACGCATGGCTACACCTTC
TRBJ2-3 | TRBV24-1 | NA | NA | CATSAPGRGADTQYF | TGTGCCACCAGTGCGCCGGGCAGGGGGGCAGATACGCAGTATTTT
TRBJ2-7 | TRBV5-1 | few | NA | CASSLGQGSAYEQYF | TGCGCCAGCAGCTTGGGGCAGGGTTCCGCCTACGAGCAGTACTTC
TRBJ2-7 | TRBV27 | NA | NA | CASSHVPEFYEQYF | TGTGCCAGCAGTCACGTGCCAGAATTCTACGAGCAGTACTTC
TRBJ2-7 | TRBV27 | few | TRBD2 | CASSLAGEAFEQYF | TGTGCCAGCAGTTTAGCGGGAGAGGCCTTCGAGCAGTACTTC
TRBJ1-5 | TRBV20-1 | few | TRBD1 | CSASAGTGRQPQHF | TGCAGTGCTAGCGCCGGGACAGGACGTCAGCCCCAGCATTTT
TRBJ2-1 | TRBV12-3/TRBV12-4 | NA | NA | CASSFWSFLYNEQFF | TGTGCCAGCAGTTTTTGGTCGTTTTTATACAATGAGCAGTTCTTC